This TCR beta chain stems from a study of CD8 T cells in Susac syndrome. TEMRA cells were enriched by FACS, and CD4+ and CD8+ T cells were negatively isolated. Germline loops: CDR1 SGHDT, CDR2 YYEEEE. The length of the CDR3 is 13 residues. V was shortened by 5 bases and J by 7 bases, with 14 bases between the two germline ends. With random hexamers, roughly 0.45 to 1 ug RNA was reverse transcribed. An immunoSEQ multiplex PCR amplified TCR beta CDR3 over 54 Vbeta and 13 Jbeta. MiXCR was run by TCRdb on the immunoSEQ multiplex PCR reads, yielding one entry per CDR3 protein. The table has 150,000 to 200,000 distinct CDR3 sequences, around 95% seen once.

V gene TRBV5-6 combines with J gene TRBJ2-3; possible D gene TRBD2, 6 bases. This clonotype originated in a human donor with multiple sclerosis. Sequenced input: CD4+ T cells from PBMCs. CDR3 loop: CASSFTEGHTQYF. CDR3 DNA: TGTGCCAGCAGTTTCACGGAGGGGCATACGCAGTATTTT.